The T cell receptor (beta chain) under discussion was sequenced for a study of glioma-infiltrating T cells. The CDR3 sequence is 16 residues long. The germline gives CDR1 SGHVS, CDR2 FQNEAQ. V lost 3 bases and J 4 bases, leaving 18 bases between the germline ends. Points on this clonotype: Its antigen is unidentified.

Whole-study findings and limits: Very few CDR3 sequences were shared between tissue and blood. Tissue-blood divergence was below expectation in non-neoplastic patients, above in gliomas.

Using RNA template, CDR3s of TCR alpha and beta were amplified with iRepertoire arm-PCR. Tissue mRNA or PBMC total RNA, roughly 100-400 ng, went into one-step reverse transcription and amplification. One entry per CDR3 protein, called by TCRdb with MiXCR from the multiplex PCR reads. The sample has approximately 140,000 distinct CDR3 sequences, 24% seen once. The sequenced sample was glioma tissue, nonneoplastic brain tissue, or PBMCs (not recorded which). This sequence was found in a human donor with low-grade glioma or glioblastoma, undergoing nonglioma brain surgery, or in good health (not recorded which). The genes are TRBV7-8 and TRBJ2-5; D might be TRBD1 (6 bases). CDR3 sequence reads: CASSFQAGRGRETQYF. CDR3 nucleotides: TGTGCCAGCAGCTTCCAAGCTGGCAGGGGCCGAGAGACCCAGTACTTC.